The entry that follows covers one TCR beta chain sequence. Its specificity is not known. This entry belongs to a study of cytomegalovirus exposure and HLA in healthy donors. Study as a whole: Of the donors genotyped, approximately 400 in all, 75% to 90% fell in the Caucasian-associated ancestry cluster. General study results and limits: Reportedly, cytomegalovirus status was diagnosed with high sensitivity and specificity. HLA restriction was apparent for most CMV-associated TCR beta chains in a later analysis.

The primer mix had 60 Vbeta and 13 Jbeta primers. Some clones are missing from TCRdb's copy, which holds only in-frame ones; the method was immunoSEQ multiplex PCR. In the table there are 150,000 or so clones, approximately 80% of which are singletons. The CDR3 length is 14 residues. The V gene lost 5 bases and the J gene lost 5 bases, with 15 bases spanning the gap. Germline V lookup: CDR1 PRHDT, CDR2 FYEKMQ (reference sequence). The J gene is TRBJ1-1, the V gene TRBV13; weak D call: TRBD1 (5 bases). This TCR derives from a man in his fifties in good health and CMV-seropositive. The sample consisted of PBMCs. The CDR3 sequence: CASSPPNDRTEAFF. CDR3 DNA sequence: TGTGCCAGCAGCCCCCCAAATGACAGAACTGAAGCTTTCTTT.